Included here is one TCR beta chain sequence, with context. Its target is unknown. These data come from a study of T cell responses to AZD1222 COVID-19 vaccine. Doses given second, at about 4 or about 12 weeks, were pooled. The protocol was immunoSEQ multiplex PCR, while the TCRdb copy is restricted to in-frame clones and leaves out a portion. The sample lists about 170,000 clones; roughly 89% were seen once. The study's findings and limits: Recipients of AZD1222 seropositive at baseline numbered only 5 to 7. Spike-specific TCR breadth and depth went up after people got two AZD1222 doses. The study found vaccine-associated CD4 TCRs spanning spike, dominant at 160-218 and 743-854.

The sequence was collected from an adult who received the AZD1222 COVID-19 vaccine. Specimen: peripheral blood, collected 28 days after the second AZD1222 dose.

The CDR3 DNA sequence: TGTGCCAGCAGTTACTTAGGACAGGTAACCGGGGCCAACGTCCTGACTTTC. Its translation is CASSYLGQVTGANVLTF. The rearrangement uses TRBV6-2 or TRBV6-3 and TRBJ2-6; 7 positions agree with TRBD1. The CDR3 extends over 17 amino acids. CDR1 and CDR2 from the germline V gene are MNHEY and SVGEGT. J was trimmed by 4 bases and V by 1 base; bases with no gene match: 7.